This T cell receptor (beta chain) was recovered during a study of blood T cell repertoires in COVID-19. This CDR3 has 14 amino acids. J was trimmed by 4 bases and V by 3 bases; bases with no gene match: 5. CDR1 KGHSH and CDR2 LQKENI come from the germline V gene. This clone is a singleton in its sample. Original data processing: From reference gene primer amplification, estimates of nucleated cell counts were derived. Repertoires were generated with immunoSEQ multiplex PCR, while TCRdb's copy carries only in-frame clones and drops some. That table is the source of V, J and clone size, and D and trimming were worked out from the DNA. Of 250,000 to 350,000 clones in the sample, about 85% are singletons; the top ten hold roughly 2.2%.

The sample taken for sequencing was peripheral blood. The TCR comes from a woman aged 45-59 years who had recovered from COVID-19. The chain recombines TRBV18 with TRBJ1-2; 7 bases map to TRBD1. This chain's CDR3 is CASSPGAGGYGYTF. The CDR3 DNA follows: TGTGCCAGCTCACCCGGCGCAGGGGGCTATGGCTACACCTTC.